These 26 T cell receptor beta chains originate from one sample sequenced in a study of T cell responses to AZD1222 COVID-19 vaccine. Generated by immunoSEQ multiplex PCR, the TCRdb table keeps only in-frame clones and is missing some. The profile covers about 120,000 clones, with 80% to 90% appearing a single time and 9.5% to 15% taken by the ten largest. Sequenced here: peripheral blood, sampled on day 0 of AZD1222 vaccination. The receptors stem from an adult in good health.

This clone was recorded only once. J is TRBJ2-2 and V is TRBV6-1; D gene unclear. The CDR3 is 13 residues long. The germline V gene encodes CDR1 MNHNS and CDR2 SASEGT. Trimming cost V 2 bases and J 6 bases, with 7 bases left between them. CDR3 sequence reads: CASSENRAGELFF. In DNA, the CDR3 is TGTGCCAGCAGTGAAAACCGTGCCGGGGAGCTGTTTTTT.

The V and J genes are TRBV15 and TRBJ2-5; no clear D. CDR3 length: 13 residues. Germline loops: CDR1 LNHNV, CDR2 YYDKDF (reference sequence). V gave up 2 bases and J gave up 4 bases, with 8 bases separating them. The CDR3 nucleotides read TGTGCCACCAGCAGATCCAGTCGAGAGACCCAGTACTTC. It yields the protein CATSRSSRETQYF.

This clone was counted a single time. The chain links TRBV29-1 to TRBJ2-2; 7 positions match TRBD1. Germline-derived CDR1 and CDR2 are SQVTM and ANQGSEA. The junction had 5 bases not matched to a gene; V was cut back by 6 bases and J by 4 bases. This CDR3 comprises 13 residues. The DNA for the CDR3 is TGCAGCGTCACGGGACAGACCACCGGGGAGCTGTTTTTT. Amino acid sequence: CSVTGQTTGELFF.

CDR3 region: CASSLGGYSSGNTIYF. DNA for the CDR3: TGTGCCAGCAGCTTAGGGGGGTATAGCTCTGGAAACACCATATATTTT. V and J are TRBV7-9 and TRBJ1-3; D perhaps matches TRBD1 (5 bases). Per germline, CDR1 SEHNR and CDR2 FQNEAQ (reference sequence). CDR3 length equals 16 residues. The V gene lost 1 base and the J gene lost 0 bases, with 10 bases spanning the gap.

This chain uses TRBV7-6 with TRBJ2-3; D assignment may be TRBD1 or TRBD2 (5 bases each). Germline loops: CDR1 SGHVS, CDR2 FNYEAQ. This CDR3 has 15 amino acids. Trimming removed 5 bases from V and 8 bases from J, with 20 bases in between. The CDR3 spells CASSPYGTDLGTQYF. The CDR3 DNA is TGTGCCAGCAGCCCCTACGGGACGGACCTAGGTACGCAGTATTTT.

This clone was seen a single time. V usage is TRBV5-1 and J usage is TRBJ2-3; 10 bases match TRBD2. Germline V lookup: CDR1 SGHRS, CDR2 YFSETQ. This CDR3 comprises 19 residues. Unmatched junction bases numbered 15, after V lost 4 bases and J lost 1 base. CDR3 amino acids: CASSPQTGLAVRGTDTQYF. The CDR3 DNA reads as TGCGCCAGCAGCCCTCAAACCGGACTAGCGGTCAGAGGCACAGATACGCAGTATTTT.

The V call is TRBV19, the J call TRBJ1-6; TRBD1 matches 9 bases. Germline CDR1 LNHDA, CDR2 SQIVND (reference sequence). V lost 8 bases and J lost 9; bases outside the gene matches: 8. The length of the CDR3 is 14 residues. In DNA form, the CDR3 reads TGTGCCAGTGCCGAGGACAGGGGACGTTCACCCCTCCACTTT. This codes for CASAEDRGRSPLHF. The whole variable domain, remainder taken from reference TRBV19 and TRBJ1-6, is DGGITQSPKYLFRKEGQNVTLSCEQNLNHDAMYWYRQDPGQGLRLIYYSQIVNDFQKGDIAEGYSVSREKKESFPLTVTSAQKNPTAFYLCASAEDRGRSPLHFGNGTRLTVT.

The V and J genes are TRBV7-2 and TRBJ2-7, with a tentative D call TRBD1 (5 bases). V was cut by 5 bases and J by 6 bases, with 14 bases left in between. The CDR3 runs to 13 residues. From germline, CDR1 is SGHTA and CDR2 FQGNSA. CDR3 amino acids: CASSDSRLSEQYF. The CDR3 bases are TGTGCCAGCAGCGACAGTAGGCTTAGCGAGCAGTACTTC. Full variable domain (missing parts from reference TRBV7-2 and TRBJ2-7): GAGVSQSPSNKVTEKGKDVELRCDPISGHTALYWYRQSLGQGLEFLIYFQGNSAPDKSGLPSDRFSAERTGGSVSTLTIQRTQQEDSAVYLCASSDSRLSEQYFGPGTRLTVT.

J is TRBJ2-1 and V is TRBV11-2, with D maybe TRBD1 (6 bases). Looked up from germline, CDR1 is SGHAT and CDR2 is FQNNGV. The CDR3 covers 13 residues. The germline V and J ends were trimmed by 5 bases and 4 bases, with 9 bases remaining between them. DNA for the CDR3: TGTGCCAGCAGCCCCGACAGGTACAATGAGCAGTTCTTC. Encoded protein: CASSPDRYNEQFF.

The rearrangement joins TRBV10-2 to TRBJ1-2; D call uncertain. The germline CDR1 and CDR2 sequences are WSHSY and SAAADI. CDR3 size: 13 residues. Trimming took off 6 bases at V and 4 bases at J, with 12 bases between the two ends. In DNA form, the CDR3 reads TGCGCCAGCAGCGAGGACGGATTCTATGGCTACACCTTC. It specifies CASSEDGFYGYTF.

The count of this clone is one. This chain joins TRBV10-3 and TRBJ1-1; no clear D gene. V was clipped by 2 bases and J by 2 bases, with 6 bases between them. The CDR3 sequence is 13 residues long. Germline CDR1 is ENHRY and CDR2 is SYGVKD. CDR3 DNA: TGTGCCATCAGTGAGAGGGTTAACACTGAAGCTTTCTTT. Protein sequence: CAISERVNTEAFF.

V gene TRBV9 combines with J gene TRBJ2-7; D perhaps matches TRBD2 (6 bases). Trimming took off 2 bases at V and 2 bases at J, with 17 bases between the two ends. Germline CDR1 reads SGDLS; CDR2 reads YYNGEE. The CDR3 has 16 amino acids. The DNA for the CDR3 is TGTGCCAGCAGCGTTTCGTGGGGCGGGACGACCTACGAGCAGTACTTC. Protein: CASSVSWGGTTYEQYF.

This clone was seen only once. This chain connects TRBV5-8 to TRBJ2-2; 7 bases line up with TRBD1. Trimming at V came to 5 bases and at J to 4 bases, leaving 5 bases not matched to a gene. The germline V gene has CDR1 SGHTS and CDR2 YDEGEE. This CDR3 comprises 14 residues. The CDR3 region is CASRHYRGTGELFF. The CDR3 coding sequence is TGTGCCAGCAGGCACTACAGGGGCACCGGGGAGCTGTTTTTT.

This chain uses TRBV2 with TRBJ2-7; possibly TRBD2 for D (6 bases). This CDR3 contains 14 residues. Looked up from germline, CDR1 is SNHLY and CDR2 is FYNNEI. V lost 3 bases and J lost 6, with 15 bases in between. The CDR3 spells CASSENGRNGEQYF. The CDR3, as DNA: TGTGCCAGCAGTGAGAACGGGAGAAACGGCGAGCAGTACTTC.

The chain recombines TRBV5-1 with TRBJ1-1; 11 nucleotides agree with TRBD1. Trimming took 3 bases from V and 5 from J; bases not matched to a gene: 3. The germline V gene encodes CDR1 SGHRS and CDR2 YFSETQ. The CDR3 runs 14 residues. CDR3 DNA sequence: TGCGCCAGCAGCTCAGGACAGGGGGCGACTGAAGCTTTCTTT. It is translated as CASSSGQGATEAFF.

This clone appeared a single time. The chain recombines TRBV18 with TRBJ2-1; D possibly corresponds to TRBD2 (5 bases). The germline CDR1 and CDR2 sequences are KGHSH and LQKENI. The V gene lost 6 bases and the J gene lost 10 bases, with 16 bases spanning the gap. This CDR3 is 13 amino acids long. This CDR3 is CASSPLEGQEQFF. CDR3 sequence (DNA): TGTGCCAGCTCTCCTCTCGAGGGCCAGGAGCAGTTCTTC.

This chain connects TRBV28 to TRBJ1-5, with D hard to call. V lost 8 bases and J 7 bases, leaving 15 bases between the germline ends. There are 13 residues in the CDR3. CDR1 is MDHEN, CDR2 SYDVKM, per germline. CDR3 sequence: CASVVGWEQPQHF. The CDR3 region has the DNA TGTGCCAGCGTCGTGGGGTGGGAACAGCCCCAGCATTTT. The full variable domain, with the rest looked up from reference TRBV28 and TRBJ1-5, is DVKVTQSSRYLVKRTGEKVFLECVQDMDHENMFWYRQDPGLGLRLIYFSYDVKMKEKGDIPEGYSVSREKKERFSLILESASTNQTSMYLCASVVGWEQPQHFGDGTRLSIL.

The chain combines TRBV6-1 with TRBJ2-7; 8 bases align to TRBD2. The CDR3 runs to 14 residues. V was clipped by 3 bases and J by 5 bases; unmatched bases: 6. Germline CDR1 and CDR2: MNHNS and SASEGT. The CDR3 here is CASSDLAGFNEQYF. CDR3 DNA sequence: TGTGCCAGCAGTGATCTAGCGGGCTTCAACGAGCAGTACTTC.

This sequence joins TRBV6-6 and TRBJ1-2; D possibly corresponds to TRBD1 (5 bases). CDR1 and CDR2 (germline): MNHNY, SVGAGI (reference sequence). V was clipped by 6 bases and J by 8 bases, with 10 bases between them. The CDR3 spans 11 residues. The CDR3 protein is CASSGTRGYTF. CDR3 coding DNA: TGTGCCAGCAGCGGGACCCGGGGCTACACCTTC.

CDR3 DNA sequence: TGTGCCAGCAGTGGGTTGACTTTAGGTGGCTACACCTTC. It translates to CASSGLTLGGYTF. The V gene is TRBV25-1, the J gene TRBJ1-2; D not certain. Germline V gene lookup returns CDR1 MGHDK and CDR2 SYGVNS. The CDR3 has 13 residues. V was pared by 4 bases and J by 7 bases, with 13 bases between.

The chain recombines TRBV29-1 with TRBJ1-1; possibly TRBD1 for D (6 bases). The CDR3 consists of 13 residues. The germline CDR1 and CDR2 sequences are SQVTM and ANQGSEA. Trimming took off 3 bases at V and 5 bases at J, with 13 bases between the two ends. The CDR3 spells CSVEGGLGTEAFF. The CDR3 DNA follows: TGCAGCGTTGAGGGGGGCCTGGGTACTGAAGCTTTCTTT.

In this sample, this clone turned up many times. Germline and junction disagree at one end, which may indicate a read error. V gene TRBV30 combines with J gene TRBJ2-5; tentative D call: TRBD2 (7 bases). Germline V gene lookup returns CDR1 GTSNPN and CDR2 SVGIG (reference sequence). The CDR3 has 15 residues. This CDR3 reads CARRGSGMKGETQYF. The CDR3 DNA reads as TGTGCCCGGAGGGGGAGCGGGATGAAGGGAGAGACCCAGTACTTC.

The J gene is TRBJ2-5, the V gene TRBV5-1; D is possibly TRBD2 (6 bases). CDR1 is SGHRS, CDR2 YFSETQ, per germline. This CDR3 has 13 residues. Trimming stripped 7 bases from V and 5 bases from J, with 15 bases between. Here the CDR3 reads CASSVGGGETQYF. The CDR3 DNA reads TGCGCCAGCTCCGTGGGGGGTGGGGAGACCCAGTACTTC. The variable domain in full, with the rest retrieved from reference TRBV5-1 and TRBJ2-5, is KAGVTQTPRYLIKTRGQQVTLSCSPISGHRSVSWYQQTPGQGLQFLFEYFSETQRNKGNFPGRFSGRQFSNSRSEMNVSTLELGDSALYLCASSVGGGETQYFGPGTRLLVL.

The chain links TRBV12-3 or TRBV12-4 to TRBJ2-7; no clear D. V shed 3 bases and J shed 6 bases, with 9 bases lying between them. The CDR3 has 12 residues. The CDR3 protein is CASSFSGFEQYF. CDR3 nucleotides: TGTGCCAGCAGTTTTTCCGGTTTCGAGCAGTACTTC.

DNA of the CDR3: TGTGCCAGCAGTTCCCAGGGGGCTAGCAATCAGCCCCAGCATTTT. It translates to CASSSQGASNQPQHF. The rearrangement uses TRBV28 and TRBJ1-5, with TRBD1 matching 8 bases. Germline V CDR1 and CDR2: MDHEN, SYDVKM. With V trimmed by 4 bases and J by 0 bases, 2 bases remained unmatched. This CDR3 has 15 amino acids.

The chain is built from TRBV24-1 and TRBJ2-7; D unresolved. The ends were cut back, 4 bases at V and 0 bases at J, with 9 bases in the middle. Germline V gene lookup returns CDR1 KGHDR and CDR2 SFDVKD. The CDR3 runs 14 residues. CDR3 bases: TGTGCCACCAGTGACTCCATGAGCTCCTACGAGCAGTACTTC. Protein: CATSDSMSSYEQYF.